This T cell receptor (beta chain) stems from a study of blood T cell repertoires in COVID-19. Across the whole study: The cDNA or gDNA used as material had been derived from T cells, B-cell-depleted T cells, or PBMCs.

This table comes from immunoSEQ multiplex PCR, and its TCRdb copy is limited to in-frame clones, with some not included. The sample contains 470,000 or so clones, 70% to 90% of which appear only once. The J segment lost 5 bases and the V segment lost 3 bases, leaving 13 bases of the junction unmatched. The germline gives CDR1 SNHLY, CDR2 FYNNEI. There are 17 residues in the CDR3. V gene TRBV2 combines with J gene TRBJ1-5; 7 bases match TRBD1. The source material was PBMCs or T cells enriched from blood (not recorded which). The TCR sequence derives from a woman between 18 and 30 years old with acute COVID-19. The CDR3 DNA reads TGTGCCAGCAGTGACATTCTGACAGGGACAAGAGATCAGCCCCAGCATTTT. Its protein is CASSDILTGTRDQPQHF. Using reference TRBV2 and TRBJ1-5 for the parts outside the CDR3, the full variable domain is EPEVTQTPSHQVTQMGQEVILRCVPISNHLYFYWYRQILGQKVEFLVSFYNNEISEKSEIFDDQFSVERPDGSNFTLKIRSTKLEDSAMYFCASSDILTGTRDQPQHFGDGTRLSIL.